One TCR beta chain is described in this entry. These data belong to a study of OX40 agonist ivuxolimab in advanced cancers. Study at large: Administration of intravenous ivuxolimab to patients occurred every 2 weeks at 0.01 to 10 mg/kg.

Using immunoSEQ multiplex PCR, the repertoire was profiled, and TCRdb retains in-frame clones only, with some absent. In the table there are 52,000 or so clones, roughly 84% of which are singletons. The germline V gene has CDR1 MNHEY and CDR2 SVGAGI. Trimming took off 8 bases at V and 7 bases at J, with 17 bases between the two ends. This CDR3 is 13 amino acids long. V gene TRBV6-5 combines with J gene TRBJ2-5, with D possibly TRBD2 on 5 matching bases. The sample here was CD4+ or CD8+ T cells sorted from blood, taken in a trial of the OX40 agonist ivuxolimab. This receptor was identified in an adult with an advanced solid tumor such as melanoma, head and neck, liver or kidney cancer. CDR3 nucleotide sequence: TGTGCCAGCTGTCAGGAACGGAGCGGGACCCAGTACTTC. Encoded protein: CASCQERSGTQYF.